This section outlines one TCR beta chain sequence together with its context. Its antigen specificity is not known. No base quality values were provided; no much bigger clone lies one nucleotide off. The library was produced with the immunoSEQ multiplex PCR assay. In TCRdb, the immuneACCESS table is reduced to in-frame sequences with V and J assigned. These tables do not hold every clone; where another copy was compared, an unresolved V gene accounts for under half, and the others remain unexplained. Across this sample there are about 67,000 clones, with about 92% seen only once. The ten largest clones capture roughly 1.5% of the sample. This record comes from a study of T cell changes during pregnancy in multiple sclerosis (dated by TCRdb to the late 2010s). About the full investigation: The study looked at changes in the T cell repertoire across pregnancy in women with multiple sclerosis.

The germline V gene provides CDR1 MRHNA and CDR2 SNTAGT. There are 16 amino acids in the CDR3, from cysteine to phenylalanine inclusive. The only DNA kept is the CDR3, 48 bases in frame from the first base. Here V drops 5 bases and J drops 0 bases, and the junction holds 6 bases not matched to any gene. The source of this sequence is a female donor with multiple sclerosis, enrolled in a pregnancy study. The V gene is TRBV6-4 and the J gene is TRBJ2-3; 9 junctional bases match TRBD2. The sample here was peripheral blood, taken after pregnancy. This receptor carries the CDR3 CASSLAAGGSTDTQYF. The DNA sequence is TGTGCCAGCAGTCTCGCAGCGGGAGGTAGCACAGATACGCAGTATTTT.